These T cell receptor beta chains were read from a single sample in a study of control samples from healthy donors and cancer patients. The data were produced by immunoSEQ multiplex PCR, yet TCRdb's version contains in-frame clones alone and is incomplete. The sample has about 26,000 clones; 75% to 90% are singletons. The material sequenced was PBMCs. Receptors were obtained from a man aged 55-75 years with colorectal cancer. Both conserved end residues are part of each CDR3. The D gene is left open where the match is weak. Not every row has a clone size; where given, it reads once, few, many or a size class.

TRBD1	TRBV2	-	TRBJ2-7	TGTGCCAGCAGTGGACAGGGCTACGAGCAGTACTTC	CASSGQGYEQYF
-	TRBV5-8	-	TRBJ1-1	TGTGCCAGCAGCTGGGGATTGGGGGACACTGAAGCTTTCTTT	CASSWGLGDTEAFF
TRBD1	TRBV5-8	-	TRBJ1-1	TGTGCCAGCAGCAGGACAGGCGGTAGAGCTTTCTTT	CASSRTGGRAFF
TRBD1	TRBV12-3/TRBV12-4	-	TRBJ1-4	TGTGCCAGCAGGACAGGGAGGAATGAAAAACTGTTTTTT	CASRTGRNEKLFF
-	TRBV5-1	-	TRBJ2-2	TGCGCCAGCAGCTTGACTACGGACGGGGAGCTGTTTTTT	CASSLTTDGELFF
-	TRBV24-1	few	TRBJ2-1	TGTGCCACCAGTGACTCCCCTCGCAATGAGCAGTTCTTC	CATSDSPRNEQFF
-	TRBV4-3	-	TRBJ1-2	TGCGCCAGCAGCCCAGAGGACCAGGGGCTCTATGGCTACACCTTC	CASSPEDQGLYGYTF
-	TRBV14	-	TRBJ1-6	TGTGCCAGCAGCCAAGCTTTCCGGGGATCACCCCTCCACTTT	CASSQAFRGSPLHF
-	TRBV12-3/TRBV12-4	few	TRBJ2-2	TGTGCCAGCGAACAGGCTAATACCGGGGAGCTGTTTTTT	CASEQANTGELFF
-	TRBV5-4	-	TRBJ1-2	TGTGCCAGCAGCTTGGTTGGCAGTGCTAACTATGGCTACACCTTC	CASSLVGSANYGYTF
TRBD1	TRBV4-1	-	TRBJ2-7	TGCGCCAGCAGCCAATTAGATGTCAGGACAGGGTCGTACGAGCAGTACTTC	CASSQLDVRTGSYEQYF
-	TRBV5-1	-	TRBJ1-5	TGCGCCAGCAGCCCGGGGCCCCCGGCCGGCAATCAGCCCCAGCATTTT	CASSPGPPAGNQPQHF
-	TRBV30	-	TRBJ1-3	TGTGCCTGGAGTTTATTCGGACAGGGAAACACCATATATTTT	CAWSLFGQGNTIYF
TRBD1	TRBV10-3	few	TRBJ2-3	TGTGCCATCAGAGGGGACAGGGCCAATAGGGATACGCAGTATTTT	CAIRGDRANRDTQYF
-	TRBV7-2	-	TRBJ2-1	TGTGCCAGCAGCTTAGGGTCCTACAATGAGCAGTTCTTC	CASSLGSYNEQFF
TRBD2	TRBV3-1/TRBV3-2	-	TRBJ2-7	TGTGCCAGCAGCCGGGGGGGTGAGCAGTACTTC	CASSRGGEQYF
TRBD2	TRBV6-4	-	TRBJ2-1	TGTGCCAGCAGTGAAGCGAGCGGGGGATACAATGAGCAGTTCTTC	CASSEASGGYNEQFF
TRBD1	TRBV24-1	-	TRBJ1-2	TGTGCCACCAGTGACCACGACAGGGTGGACGGCTACACCTTC	CATSDHDRVDGYTF
-	TRBV6-5	-	TRBJ1-2	TGTGCCAGCAGGGGGGAGGGAGATGGAGGCTACACCTTC	CASRGEGDGGYTF
TRBD2	TRBV4-1	-	TRBJ2-1	TGCGCCAGCAGCCCCCTATCTAGCGGAGGGAGCTCCTACAATGAGCAGTTCTTC	CASSPLSSGGSSYNEQFF
-	TRBV11-2	-	TRBJ2-5	TGTGCCAGCAGCGTGAATTACGGACGGCTCGGGGAGGCCCAGTACTTC	CASSVNYGRLGEAQYF
TRBD2	TRBV24-1	-	TRBJ2-1	TGTGCCACCAGTGATCTTAGCGGGGGGGCTTACAATGAGCAGTTCTTC	CATSDLSGGAYNEQFF
-	TRBV3-1/TRBV3-2	few	TRBJ1-6	TGTGCCAGCAGCCAAGAAAGGACAGCCAATTCACCCCTCCACTTT	CASSQERTANSPLHF
TRBD1	TRBV5-1	once	TRBJ2-1	TGCGCCAGCAGCTTGGACAGGGGTGGATGGAATGAGCAGTTCTTC	CASSLDRGGWNEQFF
TRBD1	TRBV6-4	-	TRBJ2-1	TGTGCCAGCAGTGACTTTGGACAGGGGGACTACAATGAGCAGTTCTTC	CASSDFGQGDYNEQFF
-	TRBV2	-	TRBJ1-2	TGTGCCAGCAGTGAACTGCAGGGCGATGGCTACACCTTC	CASSELQGDGYTF
TRBD1	TRBV5-1	once	TRBJ1-2	TGCGCCAGCAGCTCCGGGACAGGGGCTTATGGCTACACCTTC	CASSSGTGAYGYTF
-	TRBV6-5	-	TRBJ1-2	TGTGCCAGCAGTTACTCGGTGTTGAGTGGCTACACCTTC	CASSYSVLSGYTF
-	TRBV7-9	-	TRBJ1-2	TGTGCCAGCAGCCCACTGATTCTATGGTCCTATGGCTACACCTTC	CASSPLILWSYGYTF
-	TRBV5-4	-	TRBJ1-1	TGTGCCAGCAGCTTTCGGGGTTCGTACACTGAAGCTTTCTTT	CASSFRGSYTEAFF
-	TRBV9	-	TRBJ2-2	TGTGCCAGCAGCTCATTGGGGGTCGGCGGGGAGCTGTTTTTT	CASSSLGVGGELFF
TRBD1	TRBV19	-	TRBJ1-2	TGTGCCAGTGTACAATGGGACAGGGAGTTCTATGGCTACACCTTC	CASVQWDREFYGYTF
TRBD2	TRBV5-6	-	TRBJ2-3	TGTGCCAGCAGCTTGGTCCCGGGACTAGGGGGTACAGATACGCAGTATTTT	CASSLVPGLGGTDTQYF
-	TRBV9	-	TRBJ2-2	TGTGCCAGCAGCGTAGGCGGATCCGGGGAGCTGTTTTTT	CASSVGGSGELFF
-	TRBV5-4	-	TRBJ2-7	TGTGCCAGCAGCTTGTGGACGGGGAGCTCCTACGAGCAGTACTTC	CASSLWTGSSYEQYF
-	TRBV6-1	-	TRBJ2-2	TGTGCCAGCAGTGAAATTGGGGGGGCGACCGGGGAGCTGTTTTTT	CASSEIGGATGELFF
-	TRBV5-1	-	TRBJ2-3	TGCGCCAGCAGCTTGGCGTTACAGGGATTCACAGATACGCAGTATTTT	CASSLALQGFTDTQYF
-	TRBV5-1	-	TRBJ2-1	TGCGCCAGCAGCCAGAATCAGGGTTCGTTGATCCATGAGCAGTTCTTC	CASSQNQGSLIHEQFF
TRBD1	TRBV25-1	once	TRBJ2-1	TGTGCCAGCAGTGAACCCGGGACAGGGTCGGGAGAGCAGTTCTTC	CASSEPGTGSGEQFF
-	TRBV5-4	-	TRBJ2-7	TGTGCCAGCAGCGCCTTGGGGCAGGGATCGGACTACGAGCAGTACTTC	CASSALGQGSDYEQYF
-	TRBV3-1/TRBV3-2	-	TRBJ2-4	TGTGCCAGCAGCCAAGATGCCTTCTATAACATTCAGTACTTC	CASSQDAFYNIQYF
-	TRBV20-1	-	TRBJ2-3	TGCAGTGCTAGTTCGGGGTCCACAGATACGCAGTATTTT	CSASSGSTDTQYF
-	TRBV2	-	TRBJ1-2	TGTGCCAGCAGCAGCTTTGACAGCTATGGCTACACCTTC	CASSSFDSYGYTF
-	TRBV18	-	TRBJ2-3	TGTGCCAGCCGGACCTCCGGCTCGACAGATACGCAGTATTTT	CASRTSGSTDTQYF
-	TRBV7-9	-	TRBJ1-6	TGTGCCAGCAGCTTACCGGGGGGGCCCCTCCACTTT	CASSLPGGPLHF
TRBD1	TRBV2	once	TRBJ2-5	TGTGCCAGCAGTAGGGACAGGGGAGAGACCCAGTACTTC	CASSRDRGETQYF
-	TRBV5-6	-	TRBJ2-5	TGTGCCAGCAGCTATTGGGCGGAAGAGACCCAGTACTTC	CASSYWAEETQYF
-	TRBV9	-	TRBJ1-1	TGTGCCAGCAGCCCGGACGTCCGGGCAGAAGCTTTCTTT	CASSPDVRAEAFF
-	TRBV5-4	once	TRBJ1-2	TGTGCCAGCAGTCTCCAGGGTAAAGATGGCTACACCTTC	CASSLQGKDGYTF
TRBD1	TRBV5-1	-	TRBJ2-4	TGCGCCAGCAGCTTGGCGTCAGGGGGTAAAAACATTCAGTACTTC	CASSLASGGKNIQYF
-	TRBV21-1	-	TRBJ1-1	TGTGCCAGCAGCAAAGGAAAGGTAAAGGACCACCTGAACACTGAAGCTTTCTTT	CASSKGKVKDHLNTEAFF
-	TRBV30	few	TRBJ2-7	TGTGCCTGGAGCTGGAACTACGAGCAGTACTTC	CAWSWNYEQYF
-	TRBV21-1	-	TRBJ2-2	TGTGCCAGCAGCGTACCAAGCGAGGAGCTGTTTTTT	CASSVPSEELFF
-	TRBV3-1/TRBV3-2	-	TRBJ2-2	TGTGCCAGCAGCCGATTCGGGGGGCCCGGGACCGGGGAGCTGTTTTTT	CASSRFGGPGTGELFF
-	TRBV5-6	-	TRBJ2-3	TGTGCCAGCAGCTTGGCAGCCGGAACCCCCACAGATACGCAGTATTTT	CASSLAAGTPTDTQYF
TRBD1	TRBV2	-	TRBJ1-2	TGTGCCAGCAGGACAGGGGGAATCGGCTATGGCTACACCTTC	CASRTGGIGYGYTF
TRBD2	TRBV5-1	-	TRBJ2-5	TGCGCCAGCAGCTGGACCGGGGGGGCCAGGGAGACCCAGTACTTC	CASSWTGGARETQYF
-	TRBV6-2/TRBV6-3	-	TRBJ1-3	TGTGCCAGCAGTTCCGGAGCGGGAAACACCATATATTTT	CASSSGAGNTIYF
TRBD1	TRBV5-1	-	TRBJ1-2	TGCGCCAGCAGCGAACAGGGGGCGCAGGCTGGCTACACCTTC	CASSEQGAQAGYTF
-	TRBV6-1	-	TRBJ1-5	TGTGCCAGCAGTGATATTAGCAATCAGCCCCAGCATTTT	CASSDISNQPQHF